This TCR beta chain was captured in a study of T cell responses to AZD1222 COVID-19 vaccine. To note about this clone: Its target is unknown.

Profiling relied on immunoSEQ multiplex PCR, and the TCRdb table lists in-frame clones only, not all of them. Here the sample spans roughly 150,000 clones, 90% to 95% being singletons. This CDR3 spans 15 amino acids. Germline V gene sequence: CDR1 MGHRA, CDR2 YSYEKL. V lost 1 base, J lost 5 bases, and 2 bases stayed unmatched. Timing groups of about 4 and about 12 weeks for second doses were pooled. Study-level points and caveats: Possibly, clonal diversity was underestimated; donors were largely white British and included more females. Only six or seven AZD1222 recipients tested seropositive at baseline. Following two doses of AZD1222, Spike-specific TCR breadth and depth rose.

The starting material was peripheral blood, obtained 28 days after the second AZD1222 dose. The origin of this receptor is an adult who received the AZD1222 COVID-19 vaccine. The J gene is TRBJ1-5, the V gene TRBV4-1; 10 bases are a match to TRBD1. CDR3 sequence: CASSQAGQGDQPQHF. The CDR3, as DNA: TGCGCCAGCAGCCAAGCTGGACAGGGGGATCAGCCCCAGCATTTT.